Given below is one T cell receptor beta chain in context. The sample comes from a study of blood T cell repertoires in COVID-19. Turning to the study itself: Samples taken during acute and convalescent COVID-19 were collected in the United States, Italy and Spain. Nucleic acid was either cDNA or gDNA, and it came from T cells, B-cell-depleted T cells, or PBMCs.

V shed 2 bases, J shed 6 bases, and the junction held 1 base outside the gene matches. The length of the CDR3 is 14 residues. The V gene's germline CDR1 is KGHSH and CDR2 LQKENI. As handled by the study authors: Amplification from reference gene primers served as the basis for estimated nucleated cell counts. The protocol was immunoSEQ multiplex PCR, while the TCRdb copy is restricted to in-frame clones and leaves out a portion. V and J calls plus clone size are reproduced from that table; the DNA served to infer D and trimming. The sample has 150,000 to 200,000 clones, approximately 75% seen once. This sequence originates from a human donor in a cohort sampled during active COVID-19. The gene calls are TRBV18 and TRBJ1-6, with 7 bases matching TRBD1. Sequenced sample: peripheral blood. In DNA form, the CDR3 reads TGTGCCAGCTCACCAACAGGGGTTAATTCACCCCTCCACTTT. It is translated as CASSPTGVNSPLHF.